These 20 T cell receptor beta chains came from one sample sequenced in a study of shared clonotypes between healthy human individuals. Produced via immunoSEQ multiplex PCR; TCRdb's table is partial and in-frame only. The sample lists about 2,100,000 clones, just over 90% seen once, with more than 1.5% in the top ten. Naive CD8 cells lacked CD45RO and underwent positive selection for CCR7, leaving out terminally differentiated effector memory CD45RA+ cells. The sample comprised naive CD8+ T cells from PBMCs. The origin of the receptors is a man younger than 35 in good health. Some clones in this sample may be carry-over from other donors' samples.

The genes are TRBV18 and TRBJ1-5; 7 nucleotides line up with TRBD1. Germline trimming cut 3 bases from V and 2 bases from J; bases unmatched to any gene: 4. The CDR3 is 15 residues long. CDR1 is KGHSH, CDR2 LQKENI, per germline. The CDR3 loop reads CASSPTGRGNQPQHF. DNA for the CDR3: TGTGCCAGCTCACCGACAGGGAGAGGCAATCAGCCCCAGCATTTT.

This chain connects TRBV13 to TRBJ2-1, with TRBD2 matching 8 bases. Trimming at V came to 5 bases and at J to 5 bases, leaving 8 bases not matched to a gene. Germline assignment: CDR1 PRHDT and CDR2 FYEKMQ (reference sequence). The CDR3 length is 15 residues. The CDR3 reads CASSPRLAPDNEQFF. For the CDR3, the DNA is TGTGCCAGCAGCCCGAGACTAGCGCCTGACAATGAGCAGTTCTTC.

The genes are TRBV28 and TRBJ2-7; possible D gene TRBD2, 6 bases. Germline CDR1 reads MDHEN; CDR2 reads SYDVKM. The CDR3 contains 13 residues. Trimming took 6 bases from V and 2 from J, leaving 11 bases between them. CDR3 sequence (DNA): TGTGCCAGCAGCAGGGACTTGACCTACGAGCAGTACTTC. It is translated as CASSRDLTYEQYF.

The chain recombines TRBV19 with TRBJ1-2, with TRBD1 matching 7 bases. This CDR3 has 15 amino acids. J gave up 1 base and V 3 bases, and 5 bases lay outside the gene matches. CDR1 is LNHDA and CDR2 is SQIVND in the germline V gene (reference sequence). Here the CDR3 reads CASSIPGTVNYGYTF. CDR3 DNA: TGTGCCAGTAGTATCCCAGGGACAGTTAACTATGGCTACACCTTC.

The V call is TRBV4-2, the J call TRBJ2-7, with D tentatively TRBD1 or TRBD2 (5 bases each). Trimming took 1 base from V and 6 from J, leaving 16 bases between them. The CDR3 contains 15 residues. Per the germline V gene, CDR1 is LGHNA and CDR2 is YNFKEQ. The CDR3 protein is CASSQVEAAGPEQYF. DNA for the CDR3: TGTGCCAGCAGCCAAGTAGAAGCGGCAGGGCCCGAGCAGTACTTC.

The CDR3 region has the DNA TGTGCCAGCAGCGTGGCATGGGGGGAGACCCAGTACTTC. Translation gives CASSVAWGETQYF. The rearrangement joins TRBV9 to TRBJ2-5, with D possibly being TRBD1 or TRBD2 (5 bases each). The germline gives CDR1 SGDLS, CDR2 YYNGEE. With 2 bases removed from V and 5 bases from J, the gap between germline ends came to 10 bases. CDR3 length: 13 residues.

The rearrangement joins TRBV19 to TRBJ2-2; possible D gene TRBD2, 5 bases. The V end was cut by 3 bases, the J end by 7 bases, with 15 bases between. From germline, CDR1 is LNHDA and CDR2 SQIVND (reference sequence). This CDR3 is 15 amino acids long. CDR3 amino acids: CASSITKRVNGELFF. In nucleotides, the CDR3 is TGTGCCAGTAGTATTACCAAGAGGGTAAACGGGGAGCTGTTTTTT.

V usage is TRBV15 and J usage is TRBJ1-1; D perhaps matches TRBD1 (5 bases). V lost 5 bases, J lost 4 bases, and 17 bases lay in between. This CDR3 is 15 amino acids long. The germline V gene has CDR1 LNHNV and CDR2 YYDKDF (reference sequence). The CDR3 bases are TGTGCCACCAGCCGGTGGGGGGAGTCGGGCACTGAAGCTTTCTTT. This gives the protein CATSRWGESGTEAFF.

The chain uses TRBV7-9 and TRBJ2-2; 7 positions agree with TRBD1. This CDR3 region has 13 residues. Germline V gene sequence: CDR1 SEHNR, CDR2 FQNEAQ (reference sequence). Trimming removed 4 bases from V and 6 bases from J; junction bases left unmatched: 2. CDR3 loop: CASSSTGAGELFF. CDR3 sequence (DNA): TGTGCCAGCAGCTCAACAGGGGCCGGGGAGCTGTTTTTT.

This clone was observed a single time. This chain joins TRBV11-3 and TRBJ2-5, with TRBD2 as a possible D gene (5 bases). Per the germline V gene, CDR1 is SGHNT and CDR2 is YENEEA. Trimming took 1 base from V and 4 from J, leaving 10 bases between them. This CDR3 contains 14 residues. CDR3 protein: CASSLGAGGETQYF. The CDR3 coding sequence is TGTGCCAGCAGCTTAGGTGCCGGAGGAGAGACCCAGTACTTC.

With respect to this clone: The sample carries other DNA sequences with the same CDR3. The chain recombines TRBV5-6 with TRBJ1-2, with D perhaps matching TRBD1 (5 bases). The germline V gene encodes CDR1 SGHDT and CDR2 YYEEEE. The V end was cut by 0 bases, the J end by 0 bases, with 9 bases between. CDR3 length: 15 amino acids. The chain's CDR3 is CASSLGQGTNYGYTF. The CDR3 coding sequence is TGTGCCAGCAGCTTGGGGCAGGGTACTAACTATGGCTACACCTTC.

In the case of this clone: Since the CDR3 does not end with the conserved phenylalanine or tryptophan, this likely comes from a read error. The limits of the CDR3 on the DNA are not certain, so only TCRdb's listed CDR3 is given. This chain links TRBV7-9 with TRBJ2-7. The germline CDR1 and CDR2 sequences are SEHNR and FQNEAQ (reference sequence). The CDR3 spans 12 residues, counting both ends. The CDR3 reads CASSQTLSFFSL.

This clone has just a few counts. The gene calls are TRBV29-1 and TRBJ1-5; D is unclear. The CDR3 sequence is 13 residues long. V was cut by 4 bases and J by 3 bases, with 10 bases left in between. Germline values: CDR1 SQVTM, CDR2 ANQGSEA. CDR3 protein: CSVVADYNQPQHF. The CDR3 DNA is TGCAGCGTTGTCGCGGACTACAATCAGCCCCAGCATTTT.

The chain couples TRBV15 to TRBJ2-7, with a weak D call TRBD2 (5 bases). The CDR3 sequence is 13 residues long. The V end was cut by 0 bases, the J end by 6 bases, with 9 bases between. CDR1 is LNHNV and CDR2 is YYDKDF in the germline V gene (reference sequence). This CDR3 is CATSREAAVEQYF. The CDR3 DNA reads TGTGCCACCAGCAGAGAAGCAGCGGTCGAGCAGTACTTC.

This sequence joins TRBV7-9 and TRBJ1-1; the match to TRBD1 covers 8 bases. The CDR3 extends over 13 amino acids. After removal of 6 bases from V and 4 bases from J, the junction contained 4 bases not matched to a gene. Germline lookup yields CDR1 SEHNR and CDR2 FQNEAQ (reference sequence). The CDR3 coding sequence is TGTGCCAGCAGTTGGACAGGGCCCACTGAAGCTTTCTTT. Its protein is CASSWTGPTEAFF.

On this clone itself: This sample includes further DNA sequences coding for the same CDR3. The J gene is TRBJ1-2, the V gene TRBV4-1; TRBD1 aligns across 9 bases. The germline V gene encodes CDR1 MGHRA and CDR2 YSYEKL. V was pared by 1 base and J by 6 bases, with 0 bases of the junction left unmatched. The CDR3 totals 13 residues. CDR3 sequence (DNA): TGCGCCAGCAGCCAAGGGACAGGGGATGGCTACACCTTC. Amino acids: CASSQGTGDGYTF.

The CDR3 nucleotides read TGTGCCAGTAGTATAACTAGCGGGAGATATCACGAGCAGTACTTC. This codes for CASSITSGRYHEQYF. The V call is TRBV19, the J call TRBJ2-7; TRBD2 matches at 11 bases. V was clipped by 2 bases and J by 5 bases; unmatched bases: 5. Germline CDR1 LNHDA, CDR2 SQIVND (reference sequence). The length of the CDR3 is 15 residues.

This sequence joins TRBV11-2 and TRBJ2-5, with 10 bases matching TRBD1. The V and J ends lost 5 bases and 3 bases, in that order; junction bases with no gene match: 9. This CDR3 comprises 16 residues. Germline CDR1 is SGHAT and CDR2 is FQNNGV. As DNA, the CDR3 is TGTGCCAGCAGCCCACCTTTGGGACAGGGGAAAGAGACCCAGTACTTC. The encoded protein is CASSPPLGQGKETQYF.

V usage is TRBV7-9 and J usage is TRBJ2-5; no firm D call. Germline CDR1 SEHNR, CDR2 FQNEAQ (reference sequence). Trimming took 5 bases from V and 3 from J, leaving 7 bases between them. The CDR3 sequence is 12 residues long. The CDR3 region is CASSQSEETQYF. In DNA form, the CDR3 reads TGTGCCAGCAGCCAAAGTGAAGAGACCCAGTACTTC. Supplemented by reference TRBV7-9 and TRBJ2-5, the full variable domain reads DTGVSQNPRHKITKRGQNVTFRCDPISEHNRLYWYRQTLGQGPEFLTYFQNEAQLEKSRLLSDRFSAERPKGSFSTLEIQRTEQGDSAMYLCASSQSEETQYFGPGTRLLVL.

The chain is built from TRBV20-1 and TRBJ2-7; D might be TRBD2 (5 bases). V lost 5 bases and J 6 bases, leaving 11 bases between the germline ends. The germline V gene has CDR1 DFQATT and CDR2 SNEGSKA (reference sequence). CDR3 length: 11 residues. This chain's CDR3 is CSAWIRGEQYF. The CDR3 DNA is TGCAGTGCTTGGATCCGGGGCGAGCAGTACTTC.